Detailed here is one TCR beta chain. What it binds is unknown. Cycle 7 day 1, cycle 4 day 1, and baseline were the timepoints at which blood was sampled. The sample belongs to a study of OX40 agonist ivuxolimab in advanced cancers. The overall study: It was ivuxolimab, an agonistic anti-OX40 (CD134) antibody, that patients were treated with.

TCRdb's copy holds only in-frame clones and misses some; the assay was immunoSEQ multiplex PCR. This table holds around 22,000 clones, about nine tenths found once. From germline, CDR1 is KGHSH and CDR2 LQKENI. The CDR3 extends over 16 amino acids. Trimming left V 1 base short and J 1 base short, with 11 bases between. General study findings and limits: Among T cells, CD8+ cells averaged more expanded clones than CD4+ cells. Which antigen the expanded peripheral T cells recognized is unknown.

The source is an adult with an advanced solid tumor such as melanoma, head and neck, liver or kidney cancer. Sequencing used CD4+ or CD8+ T cells sorted from blood, obtained in a trial of the OX40 agonist ivuxolimab. This rearrangement joins TRBV18 to TRBJ2-1; possibly TRBD2 for D (5 bases). CDR3 in amino acids: CASSPRASPSYNEQFF. The CDR3 bases are TGTGCCAGCTCACCACGGGCTAGCCCGTCCTACAATGAGCAGTTCTTC.